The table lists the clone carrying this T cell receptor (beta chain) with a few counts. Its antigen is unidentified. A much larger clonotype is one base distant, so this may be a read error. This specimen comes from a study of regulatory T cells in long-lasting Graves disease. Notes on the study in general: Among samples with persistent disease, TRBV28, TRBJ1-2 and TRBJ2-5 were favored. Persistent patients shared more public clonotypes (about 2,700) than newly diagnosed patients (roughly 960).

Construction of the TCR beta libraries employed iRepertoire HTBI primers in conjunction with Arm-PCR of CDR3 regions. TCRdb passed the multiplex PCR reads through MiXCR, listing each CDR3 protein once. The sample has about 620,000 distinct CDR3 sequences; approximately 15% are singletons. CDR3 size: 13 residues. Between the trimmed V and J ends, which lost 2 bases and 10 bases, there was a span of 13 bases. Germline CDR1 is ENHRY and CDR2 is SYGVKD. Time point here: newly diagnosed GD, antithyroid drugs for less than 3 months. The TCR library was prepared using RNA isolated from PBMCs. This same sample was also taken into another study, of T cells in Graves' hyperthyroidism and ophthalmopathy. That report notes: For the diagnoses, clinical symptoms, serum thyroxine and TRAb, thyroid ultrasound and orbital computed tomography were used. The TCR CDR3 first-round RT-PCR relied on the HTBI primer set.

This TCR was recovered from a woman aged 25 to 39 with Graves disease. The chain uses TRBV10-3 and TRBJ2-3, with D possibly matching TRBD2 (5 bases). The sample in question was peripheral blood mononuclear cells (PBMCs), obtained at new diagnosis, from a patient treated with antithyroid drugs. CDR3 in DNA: TGTGCCATCAGTGAGGTGAGGGAATCCGCGCAGTATTTT. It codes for CAISEVRESAQYF.